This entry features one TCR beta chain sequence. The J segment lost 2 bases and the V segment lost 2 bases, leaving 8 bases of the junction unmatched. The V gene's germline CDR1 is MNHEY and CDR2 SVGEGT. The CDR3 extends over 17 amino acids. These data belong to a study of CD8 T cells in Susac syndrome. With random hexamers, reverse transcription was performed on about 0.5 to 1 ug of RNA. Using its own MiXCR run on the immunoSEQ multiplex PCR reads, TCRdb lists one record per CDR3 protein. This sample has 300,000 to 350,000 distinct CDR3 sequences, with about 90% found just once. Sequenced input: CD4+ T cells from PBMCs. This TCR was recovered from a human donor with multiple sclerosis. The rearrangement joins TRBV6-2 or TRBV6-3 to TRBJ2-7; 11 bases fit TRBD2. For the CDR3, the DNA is TGTGCCAGCAGTTACGCCCCGGGACTAGCGGAAACCTACGAGCAGTACTTC. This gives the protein CASSYAPGLAETYEQYF.